This TCR beta chain was sequenced for a study of response to subunit inactivated influenza vaccine. Trimming cost V 2 bases and J 7 bases; bases outside gene matches: 6. Germline V gene lookup returns CDR1 SGHTA and CDR2 FQGNSA. CDR3 length: 15 residues. Using its own MiXCR run on the RT-PCR reads, TCRdb lists one record per CDR3 protein. Among roughly 500,000 distinct CDR3 sequences listed, about 17% were seen once. The chain uses TRBV7-2 and TRBJ1-5; 9 bases align to TRBD1. The receptor was derived from a man between 45 and 75 years old who received an inactivated influenza vaccine. This specimen was CD4+ T cells sorted from PBMCs, taken approximately 25 months after vaccination. CDR3 in amino acids: CASSLRGQGEQPQHF. Written as DNA, the CDR3 is TGTGCCAGCAGCTTAAGGGGACAGGGTGAACAGCCCCAGCATTTT.